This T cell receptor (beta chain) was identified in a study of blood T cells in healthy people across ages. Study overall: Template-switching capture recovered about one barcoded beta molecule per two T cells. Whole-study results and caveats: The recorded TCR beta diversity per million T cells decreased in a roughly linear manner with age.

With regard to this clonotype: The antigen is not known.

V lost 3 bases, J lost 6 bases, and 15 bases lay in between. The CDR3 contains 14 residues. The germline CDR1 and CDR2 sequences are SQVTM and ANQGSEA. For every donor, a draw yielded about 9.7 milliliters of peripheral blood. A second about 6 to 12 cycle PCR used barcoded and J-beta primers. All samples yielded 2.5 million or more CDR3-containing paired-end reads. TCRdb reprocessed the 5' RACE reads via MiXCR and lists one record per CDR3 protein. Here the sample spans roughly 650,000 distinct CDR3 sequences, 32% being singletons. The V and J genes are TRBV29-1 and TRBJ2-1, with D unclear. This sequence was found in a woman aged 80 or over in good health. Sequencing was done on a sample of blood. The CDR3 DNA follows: TGCAGCGTTGAGCTCCCACTTAAACCCAATGAGCAGTTCTTC. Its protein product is CSVELPLKPNEQFF.